This T cell receptor beta chain was recovered during a study of graft-versus-host responses after intestinal transplantation. Overall study context: For about three years after anti-thymocyte globulin induction, all recipients took tacrolimus and steroids. Findings and caveats of the study: Marrow from the recipient contained GvH clones, some of which had appeared first in ileum or blood. There was an association between peak levels of circulating GvH clones and early post-transplant HvG declines.

A remark on this clone: Its specificity is unknown.

The method was immunoSEQ multiplex PCR; TCRdb's version includes in-frame clones alone and lacks a portion of them. The repertoire holds tens of thousands of clones, with about 94% as singletons. The length of the CDR3 is 14 residues. V lost 3 bases to trimming and J lost 4 bases, with 11 bases between them. Germline CDR1 SGHNT, CDR2 YYREEE (reference sequence). The source of this sequence is a human donor who was the organ donor for an intestinal transplant. The specimen was unstimulated CD4+ T cells sorted from spleen or lymph node cells, collected before transplant. The chain uses TRBV5-4 and TRBJ2-1; D might be TRBD2 (6 bases). The CDR3 DNA reads TGTGCCAGCAGCTCGGGGGACCCATACAATGAGCAGTTCTTC. Encoded protein: CASSSGDPYNEQFF.